This T cell receptor (beta chain) was captured in a study of blood T cells in healthy people across ages. Study-level results: Estimated diversity across one million T cells was deemed an underestimate.

V dropped 9 bases and J dropped 0 bases, with 10 bases sitting between them. The germline gives CDR1 LNHNV, CDR2 YYDKDF (reference sequence). This CDR3 region has 13 residues. As for this clonotype: What it binds is unknown.

A sample-barcoded 5' primer and a J-beta primer mix were used in a second PCR of roughly 7 to 11 cycles. Via MiXCR, TCRdb re-called the 5' RACE reads, giving one row per CDR3 protein. The profile shows 1.5 million to 2 million distinct CDR3 sequences, 35% to 50% of them singletons. Material for sequencing was blood. This receptor was identified in a human donor in good health. V is TRBV15 and J is TRBJ2-3; D might be TRBD2 (7 bases). CDR3 nucleotide sequence: TGTGCCACTAAGGGGGGGAGCACAGATACGCAGTATTTT. This encodes CATKGGSTDTQYF.